The sequence of this T cell receptor beta chain was determined in a study of cytomegalovirus exposure and HLA in healthy donors. General observations from the study: Exclusion as indistinguishable affected some V segments, including TRBV6-2 and TRBV6-3. Most of the CMV-associated TCR beta chains (in a later analysis) appeared to be HLA-restricted. The productive fraction for most TCR beta V segments was about 87% or about 30% in an earlier analysis. The classifier, whose performance was assessed in both the original and validation cohorts, reportedly diagnosed cytomegalovirus status with high specificity and sensitivity.

In its sample, this clone was seen once. Its specificity is unknown. Primers: 60 Vbeta forward and 13 Jbeta reverse. The data were produced by immunoSEQ multiplex PCR, yet TCRdb's version contains in-frame clones alone and is incomplete. This table holds about 180,000 clones, about three quarters found once. CDR3 length: 12 amino acids. The germline CDR1 and CDR2 sequences are GTSNPN and SVGIG (reference sequence). The V end lost 1 base, the J end lost 4 bases, and 7 bases lay between the germline ends. The sample was PBMCs. The chain couples TRBV30 to TRBJ1-2; D not resolved. The source is a middle-aged man in good health and CMV-seronegative. The CDR3 DNA reads as TGTGCCTGGAGTGCTCCTCCCTATGGCTACACCTTC. This gives the protein CAWSAPPYGYTF.